What follows are 19 T cell receptor beta chains derived from one specimen sequenced in a study of CD8+CD57+ T cells in acquired aplastic anemia (dated by TCRdb to the late 2010s). Instrument used: Illumina HiSeq 2000. TCR beta VDJ combination and CDR3 sequence profiling used genomic DNA as the template. Clones were called with MiXCR by TCRdb after fastp trimmed the public reads at Q25, and only in-frame beta chains were retained. Every CDR3 protein is listed once, alongside the most common genes and DNA of its rows. This sample lists about 81,000 distinct CDR3 sequences; less than 60% were detected once. The top ten hold approximately 61% of the sample. Sequenced: sorted CD4+, CD8+, or CD8+CD57+ T cells (not recorded which) from PBMCs. The receptors come from a human donor in good health, serving as a control.

The chain's CDR3 is CASSATIYDTQYF. The CDR3 nucleotides read TGTGCCAGCAGCGCAACTATATACGATACGCAGTATTTT. The chain employs TRBV9 and TRBJ2-3; D not resolved. Between the trimmed V and J ends, which lost 3 bases and 6 bases, there was a span of 11 bases. The germline gives CDR1 SGDLS, CDR2 YYNGEE. CDR3 length: 13 residues.

This clonotype was detected only once. The rearrangement links TRBV25-1 to TRBJ2-3; no firm D call. The CDR3 is made up of 14 amino acids. CDR1 is MGHDK, CDR2 SYGVNS, per germline. The V gene lost 4 bases and the J gene lost 4 bases, with 12 bases spanning the gap. CDR3 residues: CASSALGGSDTQYF. In DNA form, the CDR3 reads TGTGCCAGCAGTGCCCTAGGTGGATCAGATACGCAGTATTTT.

Ten or more counts support this clonotype. This chain uses TRBV7-6 with TRBJ2-1; 13 nucleotides line up with TRBD2. Germline V gene lookup returns CDR1 SGHVS and CDR2 FNYEAQ. Trimming at V came to 4 bases and at J to 5 bases, leaving 5 bases not matched to a gene. This CDR3 is 16 amino acids long. This chain's CDR3 is CASSSGTSGIHNEQFF. The CDR3 nucleotides read TGTGCCAGCAGCTCCGGGACTAGCGGGATTCACAATGAGCAGTTCTTC. The whole variable domain, remainder taken from reference TRBV7-6 and TRBJ2-1, is GAGVSQSPRYKVTKRGQDVALRCDPISGHVSLYWYRQALGQGPEFLTYFNYEAQQDKSGLPNDRFSAERPEGSISTLTIQRTEQRDSAMYRCASSSGTSGIHNEQFFGPGTRLTVL.

This clonotype was seen many times. This rearrangement joins TRBV9 to TRBJ2-1; D is unresolved. The germline V gene has CDR1 SGDLS and CDR2 YYNGEE. CDR3 size: 12 residues. V was shortened by 3 bases and J by 10 bases, with 11 bases between the two germline ends. CDR3 sequence: CASSASLREQFF. The CDR3 DNA is TGTGCCAGCAGCGCCAGCCTACGAGAGCAGTTCTTC.

At least ten counts were recorded for this clonotype. The chain is built from TRBV5-1 and TRBJ2-1; 10 bases fit TRBD1. With 2 bases clipped from V and 9 bases from J, the junction kept 14 bases outside the gene matches. The CDR3 is 17 residues long. Germline CDR1 is SGHRS and CDR2 is YFSETQ. In DNA form, the CDR3 reads TGCGCCAGCAGCTTTGTGTACGGGACAGGGGTAGCAAGTGAGCAGTTCTTC. It codes for CASSFVYGTGVASEQFF.

This clonotype was detected only a few times. V usage is TRBV11-3 and J usage is TRBJ2-2; D is tentatively TRBD1 or TRBD2 (5 bases each). Germline V gene lookup returns CDR1 SGHNT and CDR2 YENEEA. The CDR3 has 15 amino acids. Trimming shortened V by 2 bases and J by 5 bases, and 12 bases separated the two germline ends. The DNA for the CDR3 is TGTGCCAGCAGCTTACGTGAGGGGTTAACCGGGGAGCTGTTTTTT. Translation: CASSLREGLTGELFF.

This clonotype turned up a few times. The V and J genes are TRBV6-1 and TRBJ2-1, with D perhaps matching TRBD1 or TRBD2 (6 bases each). Trimming cost V 6 bases and J 0 bases, with 15 bases left between them. The germline gives CDR1 MNHNS, CDR2 SASEGT. This CDR3 is 16 amino acids long. CDR3 sequence reads: CASRVGGSSSYNEQFF. As DNA, the CDR3 is TGTGCCAGCAGGGTGGGGGGCAGTAGCTCCTACAATGAGCAGTTCTTC.

The chain recombines TRBV29-1 with TRBJ1-2; a weak D match, TRBD1 (5 bases). Germline V gene lookup returns CDR1 SQVTM and CDR2 ANQGSEA. The CDR3 spans 11 residues. Between the trimmed V and J ends, which lost 4 bases and 6 bases, there was a span of 9 bases. Here the CDR3 reads CSVVVGHGYTF. DNA for the CDR3: TGCAGCGTTGTGGTGGGGCATGGCTACACCTTC. The full variable domain, completed using reference TRBV29-1 and TRBJ1-2, is SAVISQKPSRDICQRGTSLTIQCQVDSQVTMMFWYRQQPGQSLTLIATANQGSEATYESGFVIDKFPISRPNLTFSTLTVSNMSPEDSSIYLCSVVVGHGYTFGSGTRLTVV.

The chain recombines TRBV5-8 with TRBJ2-3; TRBD1 matches 7 bases. Germline loops: CDR1 SGHTS, CDR2 YDEGEE. The CDR3 length is 12 residues. With V trimmed by 3 bases and J by 10 bases, 5 bases remained unmatched. This chain's CDR3 is CASSSGQLPQYF. CDR3 DNA sequence: TGTGCCAGCAGCTCGGGACAGCTGCCGCAGTATTTT.

In its sample, this clonotype was seen many times. The CDR3 coding sequence is TGCAGTGCTAGTATGGGAGACCCCTACGAGCAGTACTTC. Translating gives CSASMGDPYEQYF. The chain is built from TRBV20-1 and TRBJ2-7, with D possibly TRBD2 on 5 matching bases. CDR3 length equals 13 residues. V lost 3 bases, J lost 2 bases, and 11 bases lay in between. CDR1 is DFQATT, CDR2 SNEGSKA, per germline (reference sequence).

Ten or more counts support this clonotype. The chain combines TRBV25-1 with TRBJ1-6, with a tentative D call TRBD1 (5 bases). Germline V gives CDR1 MGHDK, CDR2 SYGVNS. The ends were cut back, 1 base at V and 7 bases at J, with 11 bases in the middle. CDR3 length: 15 residues. The CDR3 reads CASSEWRQINSPLHF. In nucleotides, the CDR3 is TGTGCCAGCAGTGAATGGAGACAGATAAATTCACCCCTCCACTTT.

The chain has TRBV25-1 and TRBJ1-2, with D unresolved. The CDR3 is 14 residues long. V was trimmed by 6 bases and J by 2 bases, leaving 13 bases between them. CDR1 and CDR2 (germline): MGHDK, SYGVNS. CDR3 sequence reads: CASSQEQLNYGYTF. CDR3 coding DNA: TGTGCCAGCAGCCAAGAACAGCTCAACTATGGCTACACCTTC.

This clonotype appeared many times. This chain connects TRBV7-9 to TRBJ1-4; D unclear. Germline assignment: CDR1 SEHNR and CDR2 FQNEAQ (reference sequence). Trimming cost V 8 bases and J 7 bases, with 11 bases left between them. The CDR3 consists of 12 residues. The CDR3 loop reads CASAGSLEKLFF. CDR3 DNA: TGTGCCAGCGCCGGGTCCCTTGAAAAACTGTTTTTT.

The rearrangement uses TRBV25-1 and TRBJ2-2; TRBD1 is a possible D gene (5 bases). Trimming took 6 bases from V and 1 from J, leaving 12 bases between them. Per germline, CDR1 MGHDK and CDR2 SYGVNS. The CDR3 contains 15 residues. The CDR3 loop reads CASRGPNLNTGELFF. CDR3 nucleotides: TGTGCCAGCAGGGGGCCTAACTTGAACACCGGGGAGCTGTTTTTT.

This clonotype came up a few times. This chain uses TRBV6-1 with TRBJ2-1; D is undetermined. This CDR3 spans 15 amino acids. Germline CDR1 reads MNHNS; CDR2 reads SASEGT. V lost 8 bases, J lost 0 bases, and 14 bases lay in between. The CDR3 DNA is TGTGCCAGCTCCCTATCAGAGCCCTCCTACAATGAGCAGTTCTTC. Its protein product is CASSLSEPSYNEQFF.

This clonotype was found many times. This sequence joins TRBV19 and TRBJ1-2, with D tentatively TRBD1 (5 bases). Germline V CDR1 and CDR2: LNHDA, SQIVND (reference sequence). The germline V and J ends were trimmed by 4 bases and 0 bases, with 12 bases remaining between them. The CDR3 length is 15 residues. In DNA form, the CDR3 reads TGTGCCAGTAGTACCCGACGGGACGCTAACTATGGCTACACCTTC. As protein: CASSTRRDANYGYTF.

The V call is TRBV14, the J call TRBJ2-7; D uncertain. Germline V gives CDR1 SGHDN, CDR2 FVKESK. Trimming cost V 1 base and J 2 bases, with 6 bases left between them. This CDR3 spans 13 amino acids. The CDR3 spells CASSQVATYEQYF. The DNA for the CDR3 is TGTGCCAGCAGCCAAGTTGCCACCTACGAGCAGTACTTC.

V usage is TRBV2 and J usage is TRBJ1-4; no clear D gene. The V end was cut by 7 bases, the J end by 3 bases, with 6 bases between. The CDR3 runs 12 residues. Germline V lookup: CDR1 SNHLY, CDR2 FYNNEI. CDR3 coding DNA: TGTGCCAGCATCGCGGCTAATGAAAAACTGTTTTTT. Its translation is CASIAANEKLFF.

A word on this clonotype: Germline is not matched at one junction end, which may reflect a read error. The V gene is TRBV15, the J gene TRBJ2-7; 9 bases match TRBD2. Germline V gene lookup returns CDR1 LNHNV and CDR2 YYDKDF (reference sequence). The CDR3 contains 13 residues. The CDR3: CASRKRGAYEQYF. In DNA, the CDR3 is TGTGCCTCCAGGAAGCGGGGGGCCTACGAGCAGTACTTC.